Each of the 10 T cell receptor beta chains below was sequenced from the same sample in a study of blood T cell repertoires in COVID-19 (dated by TCRdb to the early 2020s). Library generation was performed with the immunoSEQ multiplex PCR assay. TCRdb limited this immuneACCESS table to in-frame rearrangements with V and J called. A share of clones is missing; checked studies link under half to unresolved V genes, and the rest is unexplained. In all, the sample holds about 320,000 clones, and around 92% of those were seen once. The ten largest clones add up to approximately 12% of the sample. What was sequenced was peripheral blood. These receptors came from a woman aged 30 to 39 with COVID-19, enrolled during active disease.

The chain couples TRBV30 to TRBJ2-6, with TRBD1 matching 7 bases. V shed 5 bases and J 2 bases; nucleotides not matched to a gene: 3. CDR1 is GTSNPN, CDR2 SVGIG, per germline (reference sequence). The CDR3 is made up of 14 amino acids. In nucleotides, the CDR3 is TGTGCCTGGTCAGGGGGTGCTGGGGCCAACGTCCTGACTTTC. It is translated as CAWSGGAGANVLTF.

This sequence joins TRBV11-2 and TRBJ2-3, with D tentatively TRBD2 (6 bases). This CDR3 is 14 amino acids long. Germline V lookup: CDR1 SGHAT, CDR2 FQNNGV. The V gene lost 7 bases and the J gene lost 6 bases, with 17 bases spanning the gap. The CDR3 protein is CASINRAGRDTQYF. CDR3 coding DNA: TGTGCCAGCATCAACCGGGCGGGGCGCGATACGCAGTATTTT.

J is TRBJ1-1 and V is TRBV11-2; D remains unclear. This CDR3 spans 11 amino acids. The germline V gene encodes CDR1 SGHAT and CDR2 FQNNGV. The ends were cut back, 2 bases at V and 6 bases at J, with 4 bases in the middle. The CDR3 sequence: CASSLHAEAFF. The CDR3 DNA follows: TGTGCCAGCAGCTTACATGCTGAAGCTTTCTTT. Full variable domain (missing parts from reference TRBV11-2 and TRBJ1-1): EAGVAQSPRYKIIEKRQSVAFWCNPISGHATLYWYQQILGQGPKLLIQFQNNGVVDDSQLPKDRFSAERLKGVDSTLKIQPAKLEDSAVYLCASSLHAEAFFGQGTRLTVV.

This chain connects TRBV5-1 to TRBJ1-2; 10 nucleotides align to TRBD1. V was pared by 0 bases and J by 7 bases, with 3 bases of the junction left unmatched. The germline gives CDR1 SGHRS, CDR2 YFSETQ. The CDR3 totals 14 residues. CDR3 bases: TGCGCCAGCAGCTTGGGGGACAGGGGATCTGGCTACACCTTC. Its translation is CASSLGDRGSGYTF.

This clone showed up just a few times. The chain links TRBV28 to TRBJ1-6, with 7 bases lining up with TRBD1. V shed 6 bases, J shed 7 bases, and the junction held 9 bases outside the gene matches. CDR3 length: 15 amino acids. Looked up from germline, CDR1 is MDHEN and CDR2 is SYDVKM. CDR3 DNA: TGTGCCAGCAGGTTGGGGACAGCCACAAATTCACCCCTCCACTTT. Protein: CASRLGTATNSPLHF. Full variable domain (rest looked up from reference TRBV28 and TRBJ1-6): DVKVTQSSRYLVKRTGEKVFLECVQDMDHENMFWYRQDPGLGLRLIYFSYDVKMKEKGDIPEGYSVSREKKERFSLILESASTNQTSMYLCASRLGTATNSPLHFGNGTRLTVT.

This clone showed up just a few times. The chain carries TRBV10-1 and TRBJ2-7; D call uncertain. V lost 5 bases and J 2 bases, leaving 10 bases between the germline ends. The CDR3 is 13 residues long. Germline assignment: CDR1 WNHNN and CDR2 SYGVQD (reference sequence). The CDR3 loop is CASSKALTYEQYF. DNA of the CDR3: TGCGCCAGCAGTAAAGCGTTAACCTACGAGCAGTACTTC.

The V and J genes are TRBV7-8 and TRBJ1-4; TRBD1 agrees at 8 bases. J gave up 8 bases and V 5 bases, and 7 bases lay outside the gene matches. The CDR3 extends over 14 amino acids. In germline, CDR1 is SGHVS, CDR2 FQNEAQ. CDR3 region: CASSPPDRVEKLFF. The CDR3, as DNA: TGTGCCAGCAGCCCGCCGGACAGGGTGGAAAAACTGTTTTTT.

This clone was seen a few times. The gene calls are TRBV7-9 and TRBJ2-5, with 7 bases aligning to TRBD1. Germline assignment: CDR1 SEHNR and CDR2 FQNEAQ (reference sequence). V lost 5 bases, J lost 1 base, and 7 bases stayed unmatched. CDR3 size: 15 residues. Here the CDR3 reads CASSPTGTVQETQYF. The DNA of the CDR3 is TGTGCCAGCAGCCCGACGGGGACAGTCCAAGAGACCCAGTACTTC.

This CDR3 reads CASSSLLTDRPNEKLFF. The CDR3 region has the DNA TGTGCCAGCAGCTCTCTCCTTACGGACAGACCAAATGAAAAACTGTTTTTT. This rearrangement joins TRBV5-8 to TRBJ1-4; a possible D gene is TRBD1 (6 bases). V gave up 3 bases and J gave up 5 bases, with 20 bases separating them. CDR1 is SGHTS, CDR2 YDEGEE, per germline. The CDR3 consists of 17 residues.

Here the CDR3 DNA reads TGTGCCAGCAGTGAAATAGGACAGGGCTTTAATTCACCCCTCCACTTT. It encodes CASSEIGQGFNSPLHF. The chain is built from TRBV6-1 and TRBJ1-6, with TRBD1 matching over 8 bases. CDR3 length: 16 residues. V trimming: 2 bases; J trimming: 6 bases; junction bases outside the gene matches: 6. CDR1 is MNHNS and CDR2 is SASEGT in the germline V gene.